The subject of this entry is one T cell receptor (beta chain). As yet, its antigen is unknown. The CDR3 contains 13 residues. Germline loops: CDR1 MGHDK, CDR2 SYGVNS. Trimming removed 7 bases from V and 0 bases from J, with 9 bases in between. This sample is part of a study of blood T cells in healthy people across ages. Notes on the study in general: Roughly linear age-related decline in beta diversity appeared, significant by age around 38.

Using a J-beta primer mix together with a sample-barcoded 5' primer, a second PCR was run for roughly 6 to 12 cycles. TCRdb reanalysed the 5' RACE reads using MiXCR and keeps one entry per CDR3 protein. The sample contains a few hundred thousand distinct CDR3 sequences, about 27% of which appear only once. The same data also went into a second study, on T cells of mothers and their children.

The TCR originated in a boy aged 2 to 10 in good health. This rearrangement joins TRBV25-1 to TRBJ1-1; D is undetermined. The sequenced sample was blood. CDR3 nucleotides: TGTGCCAGCAATACCCTCATGAACACTGAAGCTTTCTTT. Amino acid sequence: CASNTLMNTEAFF.